These 10 T cell receptor beta chains originate from one sample sequenced in a study of T cells expressing NK-cell markers. Reprocessing the 5' RACE reads, TCRdb reports a single entry for every CDR3 protein and omits DNA. This table holds about 21,000 distinct CDR3 sequences. Sequencing used blood T cells: a sorted CD56 or NKG2C T cell subset, CD4+ or CD8+ T cells, or bulk PBMC T cells (not recorded which). Receptors were obtained from a man aged 18-70 years in good health.

The CDR3 sequence: CASSQGDSVGEKLFF. V gene TRBV4-2 combines with J gene TRBJ1-4. This CDR3 comprises 15 residues. The germline gives CDR1 LGHNA, CDR2 YNFKEQ.

The J gene is TRBJ1-1, the V gene TRBV19; TCRdb designates TRBD1, a call that cannot be tested without DNA. Germline CDR1 is LNHDA and CDR2 is SQIVND (reference sequence). CDR3 length equals 14 residues. CDR3 amino acids: CASSPRQGSTEAFF.

The J gene is TRBJ1-2, the V gene TRBV9; the TCRdb D gene call, TRBD1, has no DNA to confirm it. The CDR3 sequence is 15 residues long. Germline values: CDR1 SGDLS, CDR2 YYNGEE. CDR3 sequence reads: CASSTGTGNNYGYTF.

The chain links TRBV5-6 to TRBJ2-7; TCRdb's assignment of TRBD2 cannot be checked, as there is no DNA. The germline CDR1 and CDR2 sequences are SGHDT and YYEEEE. This CDR3 comprises 16 residues. CDR3 sequence reads: CASSLEPAGRPDEQYF.

This chain uses TRBV4-1 with TRBJ1-1; without DNA, the TCRdb call of TRBD1 cannot be checked. The CDR3 is made up of 15 amino acids. Germline loops: CDR1 MGHRA, CDR2 YSYEKL. The CDR3 sequence is CASSQGGVLGTEAFF.

The chain couples TRBV28 to TRBJ2-1; TCRdb's D call of TRBD1 is untestable without DNA. Germline CDR1 reads MDHEN; CDR2 reads SYDVKM. This CDR3 has 15 amino acids. CDR3 in amino acids: CASSSTGAAYNEQFF.

J is TRBJ2-1 and V is TRBV20-1; the TCRdb call, TRBD1, lacks DNA for checking. The CDR3 runs 14 residues. The germline V gene encodes CDR1 DFQATT and CDR2 SNEGSKA (reference sequence). This CDR3 is CSAHRDRGFNEQFF.

CDR3: CASSRQREFPYEQYF. The chain recombines TRBV6-1 with TRBJ2-7. Germline lookup yields CDR1 MNHNS and CDR2 SASEGT. This CDR3 is built from 15 residues.

V gene TRBV14 combines with J gene TRBJ2-3; TCRdb designates TRBD2, a call that cannot be tested without DNA. The CDR3 length is 16 residues. Germline CDR1 is SGHDN and CDR2 is FVKESK. The CDR3 here is CASSQDGLASTDTQYF.

The V call is TRBV7-2, the J call TRBJ2-7. The length of the CDR3 is 14 residues. In germline, CDR1 is SGHTA, CDR2 FQGNSA. The CDR3 protein is CASSFSGTAYEQYF. Drawing the rest from reference TRBV7-2 and TRBJ2-7, the complete variable domain is GAGVSQSPSNKVTEKGKDVELRCDPISGHTALYWYRQSLGQGLEFLIYFQGNSAPDKSGLPSDRFSAERTGGSVSTLTIQRTQQEDSAVYLCASSFSGTAYEQYFGPGTRLTVT.